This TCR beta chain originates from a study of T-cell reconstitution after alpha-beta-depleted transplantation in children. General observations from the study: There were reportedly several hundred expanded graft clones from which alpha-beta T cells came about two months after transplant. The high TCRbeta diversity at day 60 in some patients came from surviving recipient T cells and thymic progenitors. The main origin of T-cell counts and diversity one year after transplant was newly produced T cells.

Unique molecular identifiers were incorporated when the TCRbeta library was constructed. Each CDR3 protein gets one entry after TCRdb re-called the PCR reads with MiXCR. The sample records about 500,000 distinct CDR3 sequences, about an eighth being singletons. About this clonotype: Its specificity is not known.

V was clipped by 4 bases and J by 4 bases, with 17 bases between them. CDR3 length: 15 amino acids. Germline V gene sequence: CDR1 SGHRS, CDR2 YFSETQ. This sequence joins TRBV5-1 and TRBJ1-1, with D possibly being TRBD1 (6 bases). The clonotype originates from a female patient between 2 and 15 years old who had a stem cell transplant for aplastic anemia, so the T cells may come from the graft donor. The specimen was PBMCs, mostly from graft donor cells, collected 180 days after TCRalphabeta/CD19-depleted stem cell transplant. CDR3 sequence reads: CASSPPQGYRTEAFF. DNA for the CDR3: TGCGCCAGCAGCCCGCCGCAGGGGTACCGCACTGAAGCTTTCTTT.